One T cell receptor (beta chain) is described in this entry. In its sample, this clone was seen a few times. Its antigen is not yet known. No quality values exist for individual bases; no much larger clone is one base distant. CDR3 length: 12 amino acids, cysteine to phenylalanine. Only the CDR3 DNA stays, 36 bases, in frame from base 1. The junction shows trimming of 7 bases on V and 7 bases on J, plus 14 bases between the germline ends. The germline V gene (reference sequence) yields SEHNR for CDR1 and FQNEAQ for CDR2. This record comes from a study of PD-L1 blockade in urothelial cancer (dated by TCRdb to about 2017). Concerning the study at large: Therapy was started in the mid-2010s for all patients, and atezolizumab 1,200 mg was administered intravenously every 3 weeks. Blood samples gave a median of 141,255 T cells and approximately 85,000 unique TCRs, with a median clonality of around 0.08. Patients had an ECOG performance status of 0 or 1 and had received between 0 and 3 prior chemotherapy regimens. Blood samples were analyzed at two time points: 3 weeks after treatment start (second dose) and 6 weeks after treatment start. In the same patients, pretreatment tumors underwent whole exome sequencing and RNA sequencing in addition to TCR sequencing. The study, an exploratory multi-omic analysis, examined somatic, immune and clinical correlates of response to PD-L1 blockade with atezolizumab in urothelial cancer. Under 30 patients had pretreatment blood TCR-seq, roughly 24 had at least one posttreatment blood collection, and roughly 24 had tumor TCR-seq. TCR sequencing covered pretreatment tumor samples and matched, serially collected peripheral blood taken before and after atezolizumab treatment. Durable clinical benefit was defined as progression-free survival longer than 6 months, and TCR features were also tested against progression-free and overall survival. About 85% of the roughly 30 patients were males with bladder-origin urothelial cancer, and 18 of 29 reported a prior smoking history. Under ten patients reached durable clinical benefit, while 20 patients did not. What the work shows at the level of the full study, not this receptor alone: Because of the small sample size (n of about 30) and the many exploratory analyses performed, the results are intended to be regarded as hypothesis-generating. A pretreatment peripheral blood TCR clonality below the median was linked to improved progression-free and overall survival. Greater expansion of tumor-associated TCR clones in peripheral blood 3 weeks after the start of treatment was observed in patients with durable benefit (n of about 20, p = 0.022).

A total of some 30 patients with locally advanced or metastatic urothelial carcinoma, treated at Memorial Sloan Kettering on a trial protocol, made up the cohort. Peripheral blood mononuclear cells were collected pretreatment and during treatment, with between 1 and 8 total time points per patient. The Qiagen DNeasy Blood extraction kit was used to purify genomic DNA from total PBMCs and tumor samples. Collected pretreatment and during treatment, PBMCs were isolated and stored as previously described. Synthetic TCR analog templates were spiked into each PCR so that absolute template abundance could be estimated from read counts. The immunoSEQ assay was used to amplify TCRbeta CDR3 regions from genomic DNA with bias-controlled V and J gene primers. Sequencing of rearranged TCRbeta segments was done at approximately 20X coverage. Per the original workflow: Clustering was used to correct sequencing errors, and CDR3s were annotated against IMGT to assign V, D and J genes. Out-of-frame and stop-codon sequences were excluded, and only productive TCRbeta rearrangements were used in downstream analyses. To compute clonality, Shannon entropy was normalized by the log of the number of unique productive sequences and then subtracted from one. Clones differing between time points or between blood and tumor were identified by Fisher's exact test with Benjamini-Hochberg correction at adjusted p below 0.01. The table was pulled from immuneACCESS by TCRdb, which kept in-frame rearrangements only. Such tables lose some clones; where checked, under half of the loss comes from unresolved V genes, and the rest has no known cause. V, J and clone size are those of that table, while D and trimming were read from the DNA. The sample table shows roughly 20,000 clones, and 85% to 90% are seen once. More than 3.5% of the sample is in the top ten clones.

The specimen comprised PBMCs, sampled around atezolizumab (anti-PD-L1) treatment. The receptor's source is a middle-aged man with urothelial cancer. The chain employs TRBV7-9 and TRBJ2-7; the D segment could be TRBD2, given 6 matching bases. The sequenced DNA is TGTGCCAGCACCCCCCAGGGAGGAGAGCAGTACTTC. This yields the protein CASTPQGGEQYF.